The 2 T cell receptor beta chains listed next were all sequenced from one sample in a study of CXCR3-negative and CXCR3-positive naive CD8 T cells. TRB cDNA libraries were made by UMI-labeled 5' RACE. For each CDR3 protein, TCRdb gives one entry from its re-call of the 5' RACE reads, without DNA. The table for this sample gives around 5,900 distinct CDR3 sequences. Material for sequencing was naive CXCR3- CD8+ T cells from blood. Subset specified: CD45RO-CCR7+CD27+CD95- naive CD8+ T cells lacking CXCR3 (TNR3-). The origin of the receptors is a human donor in good health. Some clones in this sample may be carry-over from other donors' samples.

This clonotype is classed as medium-sized by frequency. The V and J genes are TRBV18 and TRBJ2-3; TCRdb outputs TRBD1, but without DNA this stays unchecked. The germline CDR1 and CDR2 sequences are KGHSH and LQKENI. The CDR3 covers 15 residues. This CDR3 reads CASSARDGGQDTQYF.

This sequence joins TRBV29-1 and TRBJ2-1. The CDR3 contains 11 residues. Germline V gene data show CDR1 as SQVTM and CDR2 as ANQGSEA. CDR3 sequence reads: CSVENDYEQFF.